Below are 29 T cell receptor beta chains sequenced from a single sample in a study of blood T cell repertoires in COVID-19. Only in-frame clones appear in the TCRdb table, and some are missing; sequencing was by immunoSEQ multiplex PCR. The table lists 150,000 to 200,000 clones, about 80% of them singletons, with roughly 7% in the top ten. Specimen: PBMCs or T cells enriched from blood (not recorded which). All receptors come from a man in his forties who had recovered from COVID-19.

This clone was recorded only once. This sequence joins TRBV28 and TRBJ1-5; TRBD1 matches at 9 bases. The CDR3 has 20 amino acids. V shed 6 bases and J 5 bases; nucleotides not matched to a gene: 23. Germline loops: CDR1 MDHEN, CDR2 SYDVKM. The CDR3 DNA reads TGTGCCAGCAGGGCTGATGGGGACAGGGACGCGGGTCGCCTCGATCAGCCCCAGCATTTT. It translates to CASRADGDRDAGRLDQPQHF.

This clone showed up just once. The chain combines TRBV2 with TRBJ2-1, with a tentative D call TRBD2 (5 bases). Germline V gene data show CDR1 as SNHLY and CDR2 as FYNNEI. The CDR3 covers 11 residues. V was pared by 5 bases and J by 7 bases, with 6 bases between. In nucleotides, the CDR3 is TGTGCCAGCAGTACTAGTAATGAGCAGTTCTTC. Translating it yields CASSTSNEQFF.

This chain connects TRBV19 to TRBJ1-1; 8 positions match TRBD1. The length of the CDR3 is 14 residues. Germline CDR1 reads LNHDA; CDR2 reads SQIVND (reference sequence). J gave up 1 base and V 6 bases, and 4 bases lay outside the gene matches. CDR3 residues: CASSQQGGNTEAFF. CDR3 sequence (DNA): TGTGCCAGTAGCCAACAGGGGGGGAACACTGAAGCTTTCTTT.

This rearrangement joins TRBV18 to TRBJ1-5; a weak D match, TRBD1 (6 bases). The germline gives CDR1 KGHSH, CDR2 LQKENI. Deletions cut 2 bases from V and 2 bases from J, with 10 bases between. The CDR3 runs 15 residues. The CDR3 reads CASSPNSGGNQPQHF. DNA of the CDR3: TGTGCCAGCTCACCAAACTCAGGGGGCAATCAGCCCCAGCATTTT.

The CDR3 sequence: CAWRRQGDQETQYF. CDR3 bases: TGTGCCTGGAGGCGACAGGGAGACCAAGAGACCCAGTACTTC. The chain joins TRBV30 to TRBJ2-5, with 7 bases lining up with TRBD1. This CDR3 comprises 14 residues. Germline CDR1 is GTSNPN and CDR2 is SVGIG (reference sequence). V gave up 3 bases and J gave up 0 bases; unmatched junction bases: 4.

This CDR3 reads CASSQDPSGQGGQPQHF. For the CDR3, the DNA is TGTGCCAGCAGCCAAGATCCGTCAGGACAGGGCGGTCAGCCCCAGCATTTT. The chain carries TRBV4-2 and TRBJ1-5; 8 bases fit TRBD1. The V segment lost 0 bases and the J segment 6 bases; nucleotides outside the gene matches: 10. The CDR3 has 17 residues. Germline CDR1 is LGHNA and CDR2 is YNFKEQ.

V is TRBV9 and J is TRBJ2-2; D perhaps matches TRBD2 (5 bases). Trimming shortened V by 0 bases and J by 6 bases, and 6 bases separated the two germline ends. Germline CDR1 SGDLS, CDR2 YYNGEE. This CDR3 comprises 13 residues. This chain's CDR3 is CASSVGGSGELFF. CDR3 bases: TGTGCCAGCAGCGTAGGAGGGTCCGGGGAGCTGTTTTTT.

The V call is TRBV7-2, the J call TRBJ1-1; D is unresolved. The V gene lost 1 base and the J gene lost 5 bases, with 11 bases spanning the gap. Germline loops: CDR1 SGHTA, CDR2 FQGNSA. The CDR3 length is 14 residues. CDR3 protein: CASSLGGSWTEAFF. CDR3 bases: TGTGCCAGCAGCTTAGGAGGGTCGTGGACTGAAGCTTTCTTT.

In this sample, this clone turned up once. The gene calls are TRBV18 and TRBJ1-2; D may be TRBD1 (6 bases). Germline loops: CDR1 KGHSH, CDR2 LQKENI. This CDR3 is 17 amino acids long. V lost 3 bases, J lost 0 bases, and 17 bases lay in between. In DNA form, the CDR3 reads TGTGCCAGCTCACCGGTTCAACAGGGCTCATCTAACTATGGCTACACCTTC. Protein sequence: CASSPVQQGSSNYGYTF.

CDR3 loop: CASSQDQGYGNQPQHF. The CDR3, as DNA: TGCGCCAGCAGCCAAGATCAGGGATACGGCAATCAGCCCCAGCATTTT. J is TRBJ1-5 and V is TRBV4-3; TRBD1 might be the D (5 bases). CDR3 length: 16 amino acids. V lost 0 bases and J lost 2, with 11 bases in between. The V gene's germline CDR1 is LGHNA and CDR2 YSLEER.

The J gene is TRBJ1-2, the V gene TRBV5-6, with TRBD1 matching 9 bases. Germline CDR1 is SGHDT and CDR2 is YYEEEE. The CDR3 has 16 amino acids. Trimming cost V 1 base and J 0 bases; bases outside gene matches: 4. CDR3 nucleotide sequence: TGTGCCAGCAGCTTGACAGGGGGCTTCGCTAACTATGGCTACACCTTC. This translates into CASSLTGGFANYGYTF.

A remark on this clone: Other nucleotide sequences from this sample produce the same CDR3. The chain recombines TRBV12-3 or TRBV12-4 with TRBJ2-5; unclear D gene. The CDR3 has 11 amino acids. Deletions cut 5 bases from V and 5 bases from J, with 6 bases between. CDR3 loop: CASSLRETQYF. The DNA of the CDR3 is TGTGCCAGCAGTCTGCGGGAGACCCAGTACTTC.

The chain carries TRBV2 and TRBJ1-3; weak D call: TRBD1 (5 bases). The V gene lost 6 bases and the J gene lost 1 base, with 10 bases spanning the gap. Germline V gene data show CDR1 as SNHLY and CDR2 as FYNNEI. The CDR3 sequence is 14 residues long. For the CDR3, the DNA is TGTGCCAGCAGCAAGACAGAGTCTGGAAACACCATATATTTT. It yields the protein CASSKTESGNTIYF.

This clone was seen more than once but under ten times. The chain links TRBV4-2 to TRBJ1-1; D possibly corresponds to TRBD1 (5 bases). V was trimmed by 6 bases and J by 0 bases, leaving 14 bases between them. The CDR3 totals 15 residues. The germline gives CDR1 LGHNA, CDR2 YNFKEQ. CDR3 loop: CASSGASGMNTEAFF. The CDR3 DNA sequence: TGTGCCAGCAGTGGGGCCAGTGGAATGAACACTGAAGCTTTCTTT.

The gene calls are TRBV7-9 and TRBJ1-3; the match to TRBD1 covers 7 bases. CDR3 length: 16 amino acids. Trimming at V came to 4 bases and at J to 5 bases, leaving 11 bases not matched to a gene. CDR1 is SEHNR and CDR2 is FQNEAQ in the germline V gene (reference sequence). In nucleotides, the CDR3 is TGTGCCAGCAGCTCAACAGGGGAGTTAGGCCGAAACACCATATATTTT. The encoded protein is CASSSTGELGRNTIYF.

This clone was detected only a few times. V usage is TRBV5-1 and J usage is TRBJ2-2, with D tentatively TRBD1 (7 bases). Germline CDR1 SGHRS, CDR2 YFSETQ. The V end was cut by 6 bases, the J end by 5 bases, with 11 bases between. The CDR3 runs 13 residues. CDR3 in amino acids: CASIRGETGELFF. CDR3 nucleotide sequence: TGCGCCAGCATCAGGGGGGAGACCGGGGAGCTGTTTTTT.

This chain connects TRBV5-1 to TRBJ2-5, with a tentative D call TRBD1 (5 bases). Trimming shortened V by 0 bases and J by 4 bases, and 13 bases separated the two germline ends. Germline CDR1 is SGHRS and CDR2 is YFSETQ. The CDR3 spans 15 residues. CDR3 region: CASSLEGRVSETQYF. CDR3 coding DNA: TGCGCCAGCAGCTTGGAGGGCAGGGTTTCAGAGACCCAGTACTTC.

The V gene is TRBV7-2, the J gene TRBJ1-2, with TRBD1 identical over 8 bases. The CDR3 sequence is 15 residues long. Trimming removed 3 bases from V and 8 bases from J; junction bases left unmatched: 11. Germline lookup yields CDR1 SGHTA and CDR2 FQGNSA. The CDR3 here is CASSFRTGTQGGYTF. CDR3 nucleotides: TGTGCCAGCAGCTTTAGGACAGGGACACAAGGGGGCTACACCTTC. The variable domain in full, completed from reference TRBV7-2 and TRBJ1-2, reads GAGVSQSPSNKVTEKGKDVELRCDPISGHTALYWYRQSLGQGLEFLIYFQGNSAPDKSGLPSDRFSAERTGGSVSTLTIQRTQQEDSAVYLCASSFRTGTQGGYTFGSGTRLTVV.

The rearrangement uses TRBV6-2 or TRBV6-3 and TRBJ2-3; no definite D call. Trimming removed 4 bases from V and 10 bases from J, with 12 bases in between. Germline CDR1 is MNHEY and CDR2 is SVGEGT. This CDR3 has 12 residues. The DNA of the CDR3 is TGTGCCAGCAGTTTGGCCCGTCTAGCGCAGTATTTT. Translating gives CASSLARLAQYF.

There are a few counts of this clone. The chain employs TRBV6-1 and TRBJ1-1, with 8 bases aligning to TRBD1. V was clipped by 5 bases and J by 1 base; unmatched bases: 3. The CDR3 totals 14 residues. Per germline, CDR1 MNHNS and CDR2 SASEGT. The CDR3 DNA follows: TGTGCCAGCAGTTGGGGACAGGCGAACACTGAAGCTTTCTTT. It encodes CASSWGQANTEAFF.

CDR3 residues: CASSHPGTGAIYGYTF. CDR3 nucleotide sequence: TGCGCCAGCAGCCATCCCGGGACAGGGGCCATCTATGGCTACACCTTC. The chain joins TRBV4-3 to TRBJ1-2, with 10 bases fitting TRBD1. Per germline, CDR1 LGHNA and CDR2 YSLEER. V lost 3 bases to trimming and J lost 4 bases; unmatched junction nucleotides: 8. CDR3 length equals 16 residues.

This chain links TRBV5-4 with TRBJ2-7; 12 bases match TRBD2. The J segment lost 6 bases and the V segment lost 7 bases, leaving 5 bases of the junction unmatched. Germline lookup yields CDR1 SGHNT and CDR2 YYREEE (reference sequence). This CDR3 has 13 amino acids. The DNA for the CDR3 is TGTGCCAGCGCTAGCGGGGGGGCCGGCGAGCAGTACTTC. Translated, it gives CASASGGAGEQYF.

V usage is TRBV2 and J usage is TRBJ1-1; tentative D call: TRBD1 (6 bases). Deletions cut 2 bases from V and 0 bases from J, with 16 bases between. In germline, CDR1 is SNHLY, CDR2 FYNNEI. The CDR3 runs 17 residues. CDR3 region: CASSEPRQAVMNTEAFF. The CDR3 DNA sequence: TGTGCCAGCAGTGAACCCCGACAGGCTGTAATGAACACTGAAGCTTTCTTT.

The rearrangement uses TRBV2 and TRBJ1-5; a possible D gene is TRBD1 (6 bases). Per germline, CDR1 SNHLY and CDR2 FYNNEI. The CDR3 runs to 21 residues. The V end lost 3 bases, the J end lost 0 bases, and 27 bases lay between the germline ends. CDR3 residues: CASSDKGGVGRGQYSNQPQHF. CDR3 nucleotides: TGTGCCAGCAGTGATAAGGGTGGAGTAGGGAGGGGACAATATAGCAATCAGCCCCAGCATTTT. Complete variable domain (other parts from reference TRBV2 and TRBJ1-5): EPEVTQTPSHQVTQMGQEVILRCVPISNHLYFYWYRQILGQKVEFLVSFYNNEISEKSEIFDDQFSVERPDGSNFTLKIRSTKLEDSAMYFCASSDKGGVGRGQYSNQPQHFGDGTRLSIL.

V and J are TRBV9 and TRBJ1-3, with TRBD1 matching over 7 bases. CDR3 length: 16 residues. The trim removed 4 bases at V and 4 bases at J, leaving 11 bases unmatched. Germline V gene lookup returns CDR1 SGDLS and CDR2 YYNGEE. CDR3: CASSPGQIYGGNTIYF. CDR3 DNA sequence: TGTGCCAGCAGCCCGGGACAGATTTATGGCGGAAACACCATATATTTT.

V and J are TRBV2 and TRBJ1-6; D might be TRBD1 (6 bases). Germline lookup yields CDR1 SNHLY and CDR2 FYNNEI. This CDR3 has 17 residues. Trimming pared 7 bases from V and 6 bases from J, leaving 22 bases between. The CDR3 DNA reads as TGTGCCAGCATAAAAGATTGGGGGCGCTTGAGTAATTCACCCCTCCACTTT. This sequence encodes CASIKDWGRLSNSPLHF.

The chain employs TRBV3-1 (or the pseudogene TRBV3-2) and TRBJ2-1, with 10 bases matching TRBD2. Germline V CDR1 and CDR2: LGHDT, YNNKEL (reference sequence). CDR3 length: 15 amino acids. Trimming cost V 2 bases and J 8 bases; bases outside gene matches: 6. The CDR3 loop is CASSQSASGGYEQFF. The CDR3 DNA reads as TGTGCCAGCAGCCAAAGCGCTAGCGGGGGCTATGAGCAGTTCTTC.

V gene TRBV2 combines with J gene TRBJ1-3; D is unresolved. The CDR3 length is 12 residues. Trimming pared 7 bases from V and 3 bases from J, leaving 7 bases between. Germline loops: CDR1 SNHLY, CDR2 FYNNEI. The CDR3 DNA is TGTGCCAGCAAACTAGGTGGAAACACCATATATTTT. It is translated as CASKLGGNTIYF.

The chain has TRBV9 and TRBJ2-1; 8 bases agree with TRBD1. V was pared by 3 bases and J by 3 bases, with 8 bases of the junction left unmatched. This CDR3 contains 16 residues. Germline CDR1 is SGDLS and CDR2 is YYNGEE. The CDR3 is CASSGTGTGGYNEQFF. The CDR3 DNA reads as TGTGCCAGCAGCGGGACCGGGACAGGAGGCTACAATGAGCAGTTCTTC.